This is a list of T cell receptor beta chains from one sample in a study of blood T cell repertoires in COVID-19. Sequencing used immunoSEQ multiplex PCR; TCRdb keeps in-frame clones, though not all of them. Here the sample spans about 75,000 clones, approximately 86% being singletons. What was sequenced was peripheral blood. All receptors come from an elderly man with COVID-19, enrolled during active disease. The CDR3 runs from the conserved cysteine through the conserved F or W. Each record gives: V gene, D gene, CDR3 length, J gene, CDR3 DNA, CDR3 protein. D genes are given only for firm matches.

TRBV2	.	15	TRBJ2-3	TGTGCCAGCAGTGAAAGCGGGCTGAGCACAGATACGCAGTATTTT	CASSESGLSTDTQYF
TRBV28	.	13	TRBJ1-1	TGTGCCAGCAGCCCAGCAGGCGCCAGGGAAGCTTTCTTT	CASSPAGAREAFF
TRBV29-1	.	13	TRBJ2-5	TGCAGCGTTATGGGAGACGGGTCAAGGACCCAGTACTTC	CSVMGDGSRTQYF
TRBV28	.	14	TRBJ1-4	TGTGCCAGCAGTTTTTTAGGGGGAAGAGAAAAACTGTTTTTT	CASSFLGGREKLFF
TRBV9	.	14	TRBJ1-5	TGTGCCAGCAGCGTAGGACAGAGTAATCAGCCCCAGCATTTT	CASSVGQSNQPQHF
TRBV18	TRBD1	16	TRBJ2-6	TGTGCCAGCTCACCAGACAGGGTTTCTGGGGCCAACGTCCTGACTTTC	CASSPDRVSGANVLTF
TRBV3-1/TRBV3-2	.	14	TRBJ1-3	TGTGCCAGCAGCCATCTAAGCTCTGGAAACACCATATATTTT	CASSHLSSGNTIYF
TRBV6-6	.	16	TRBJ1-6	TGTGCCAGCAGTTACTCGAGAGGATACTATAATTCACCCCTCCACTTT	CASSYSRGYYNSPLHF
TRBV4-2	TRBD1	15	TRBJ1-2	TGTGCCAGCAGCCAAGAAGAGACAGGGACCTATGGCTACACCTTC	CASSQEETGTYGYTF
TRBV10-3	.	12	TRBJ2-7	TGTGCCATCTCTTCGCGGGGCTACGAGCAGTACTTC	CAISSRGYEQYF
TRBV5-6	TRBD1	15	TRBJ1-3	TGTGCCAGCAGCCGGGGACAGGGGTTTGGAAACACCATATATTTT	CASSRGQGFGNTIYF